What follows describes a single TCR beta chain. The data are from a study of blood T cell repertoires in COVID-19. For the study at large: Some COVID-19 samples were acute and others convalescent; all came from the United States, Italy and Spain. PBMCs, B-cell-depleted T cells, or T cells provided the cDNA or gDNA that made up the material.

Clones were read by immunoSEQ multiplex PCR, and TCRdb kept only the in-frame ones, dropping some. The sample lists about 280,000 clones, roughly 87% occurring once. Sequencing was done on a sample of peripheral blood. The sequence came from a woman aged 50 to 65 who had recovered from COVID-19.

The CDR3 loop is CASSPFPPGQNEKLFF. CDR3 in DNA: TGTGCCAGCTCACCCTTCCCCCCAGGACAAAATGAAAAACTGTTTTTT. The chain couples TRBV18 to TRBJ1-4, with a weak D call TRBD1 (5 bases). Looked up from germline, CDR1 is KGHSH and CDR2 is LQKENI. CDR3 size: 16 residues. V lost 3 bases and J lost 5, with 16 bases in between. Complete variable domain (other parts from reference TRBV18 and TRBJ1-4): NAGVMQNPRHLVRRRGQEARLRCSPMKGHSHVYWYRQLPEEGLKFMVYLQKENIIDESGMPKERFSAEFPKEGPSILRIQQVVRGDSAAYFCASSPFPPGQNEKLFFGSGTQLSVL.